This TCR beta chain originates from a study of cytomegalovirus exposure and HLA in healthy donors. Germline CDR1 and CDR2: GTSNPN and SVGIG (reference sequence). This CDR3 is built from 15 residues. Trimming cost V 4 bases and J 2 bases; bases outside gene matches: 11. A few counts support this clone. Use of 60 Vbeta and 13 Jbeta primers characterized the PCR. TCRdb keeps only in-frame clones here, not all; method: immunoSEQ multiplex PCR. This table holds roughly 180,000 clones, approximately 9.5% found once. The chain carries TRBV30 and TRBJ2-7, with 7 bases aligning to TRBD2. The sequenced material came from PBMCs. This sequence originates from a woman aged 25-40 years in good health and CMV-seropositive. The CDR3 is CAWTARGFGPYEQYF. In nucleotides, the CDR3 is TGTGCCTGGACCGCGCGGGGGTTTGGCCCCTACGAGCAGTACTTC.